In this sample, the clone carrying this TCR beta chain turned up a few times. The antigen remains undetermined. The sample originates from a study of beta chain features in type 1 diabetes. About the research overall: Healthy donors resembled patients in age, gender and cell yields.

Germline CDR1 and CDR2: SGHRS and YFSETQ. The CDR3 covers 16 residues. The ends were cut back, 5 bases at V and 2 bases at J, with 18 bases in the middle. CD4+ cells of the naive, central memory, regulatory and stem cell-like memory types were sorted via CD45RO/CCR7/CD25/CD127/CD95/CD27. Study-wide results and caveats: Moderate yet significant TCRB CDR3 shortening was seen in Type 1 diabetes patients in all four CD4+ subsets.

The investigators reverse transcribed all of the isolated RNA, so they sequenced expressed TCRB transcripts. The repertoire was sequenced with immunoSEQ multiplex PCR; TCRdb's copy has only in-frame clones and lacks some. The table lists hundreds of thousands of clones, approximately 11% of them singletons. What was sequenced was naive CD4+ T cells from blood. The gene calls are TRBV5-1 and TRBJ2-3; D is perhaps TRBD2 (5 bases). This clonotype originated in a woman in her 30s in good health. The CDR3 reads CASRYSLGGYTDTQYF. CDR3 nucleotides: TGCGCCAGCAGATACTCTCTTGGCGGGTACACAGATACGCAGTATTTT.